Listed below are T cell receptor beta chains from one sample, sequenced in a study of untreated major depressive disorder. Repertoires were generated with immunoSEQ multiplex PCR, while TCRdb's copy carries only in-frame clones and drops some. The sample yields just under 20,000 clones, more than 70% seen once. The sequenced sample consisted of CD4+ T cells from PBMCs. The receptors shown here come from a woman aged 30 to 39 in good health. CDR3s include the opening cysteine and the closing phenylalanine or tryptophan. Fields, in order: D gene, J gene, V gene, clone size, CDR3 protein, CDR3 DNA. The D gene is left open where the match is weak. Only part of the rows carry a size: once, few, many, or a class if the clone is expanded.

. | TRBJ2-5 | TRBV27 | . | CASSFSGRRETQYF | TGTGCCAGCAGTTTTAGTGGGAGGAGGGAGACCCAGTACTTC
. | TRBJ2-1 | TRBV29-1 | . | CSVPGTDSYNEQFF | TGCAGCGTCCCCGGGACTGACTCCTACAATGAGCAGTTCTTC
. | TRBJ2-5 | TRBV5-6 | . | CASSVRQILQETQYF | TGTGCCAGCAGCGTCCGACAGATCCTGCAAGAGACCCAGTACTTC
. | TRBJ2-7 | TRBV11-3 | . | CVDDTFAYEQYF | TGTGTCGACGACACTTTTGCCTACGAGCAGTACTTC
. | TRBJ2-5 | TRBV29-1 | . | CSVAAPGAPGTQYF | TGCAGCGTTGCGGCCCCCGGGGCCCCAGGAACCCAGTACTTC
TRBD2 | TRBJ2-7 | TRBV30 | . | CAWSTTSSGQYF | TGTGCCTGGAGTACGACTAGCTCAGGGCAGTACTTC
. | TRBJ2-7 | TRBV4-2 | . | CASSQDLAVQRHEQYF | TGTGCCAGCAGCCAAGATTTGGCGGTGCAGAGGCACGAGCAGTACTTC
. | TRBJ1-4 | TRBV2 | . | CASRQEQREKLFF | TGTGCCAGCAGACAAGAACAGAGAGAAAAACTGTTTTTT
. | TRBJ1-1 | TRBV28 | . | CASSLSSGYTEAFF | TGTGCCAGCAGTTTATCCTCAGGGTACACTGAAGCTTTCTTT
TRBD1 | TRBJ2-7 | TRBV6-5 | . | CASRTRQGSSYEQYF | TGTGCCAGCAGAACTAGACAGGGCAGCTCCTACGAGCAGTACTTC
. | TRBJ2-5 | TRBV27 | . | CASSHERRETQYF | TGTGCCAGCAGTCATGAGAGGCGGGAGACCCAGTACTTC
TRBD2 | TRBJ2-7 | TRBV18 | . | CASQTGTRTGEQYF | TGTGCCAGCCAGACCGGGACTAGGACTGGCGAGCAGTACTTC
TRBD1 | TRBJ1-2 | TRBV4-1 | once | CASSQPTGIRLRVGYTF | TGCGCCAGCAGCCAACCGACAGGGATTCGGCTCCGCGTTGGCTACACCTTC
. | TRBJ2-6 | TRBV5-1 | once | CASSLVLQTSGANVLTF | TGCGCCAGCAGCTTGGTTTTACAGACCTCTGGGGCCAACGTCCTGACTTTC
. | TRBJ2-7 | TRBV19 | . | CASSIGGKGPYEQYF | TGTGCCAGTAGTATAGGAGGAAAGGGTCCCTACGAGCAGTACTTC
TRBD2 | TRBJ2-1 | TRBV7-2 | . | CASSKSGTSGHNEQFF | TGTGCCAGCAGCAAATCCGGGACTAGCGGCCACAATGAGCAGTTCTTC
. | TRBJ1-5 | TRBV27 | few | CASSSSRQPQHF | TGTGCCAGCAGCTCCTCAAGGCAGCCCCAGCATTTT
. | TRBJ2-2 | TRBV11-3 | . | CASSLDPDNTGELFF | TGTGCCAGCAGCTTAGATCCGGATAACACCGGGGAGCTGTTTTTT
TRBD2 | TRBJ2-7 | TRBV28 | . | CASSSPRAGTYEQYF | TGTGCCAGCAGTTCCCCACGAGCGGGGACCTACGAGCAGTACTTC